A selection of T cell receptor beta chains follows, all from one sample in a study of T cells after posttransplantation cyclophosphamide. Libraries were prepared by immunoSEQ multiplex PCR; TCRdb keeps only in-frame clonotypes and omits some of them. There are a few thousand clones in the sample, none observed a single time. Specimen: PBMCs, collected after an allogeneic stem cell transplant with post-transplant cyclophosphamide. The origin of the receptors is a female patient between 55 and 75 years old who received an allogeneic stem cell transplant from an unrelated donor, was CMV-positive, and had acute GVHD only. The T cells may partly be graft donor cells. The CDR3 runs from the conserved cysteine through the conserved F or W. The D gene is left open where the match is weak. The size of a clone is reported for some rows only, either as once, few or many, or as a class for expanded clones.

j_call | clone_size | v_call | d_call | cdr3_nt | cdr3_aa
TRBJ1-1 | many | TRBV6-5 | NA | TGTGCCAGCAGTTACGCGGGACTCTTAAGCTCTACTGAAGCTTTCTTT | CASSYAGLLSSTEAFF
TRBJ2-5 | many | TRBV6-2/TRBV6-3 | NA | TGTGCCAGCAGTTATTACAGGGTTGAGACCCAGTACTTC | CASSYYRVETQYF
TRBJ2-1 | many | TRBV6-2/TRBV6-3 | NA | TGTGCCACCTTTCGGGTGTTCAATGAGCAGTTCTTC | CATFRVFNEQFF
TRBJ1-5 | many | TRBV6-2/TRBV6-3 | NA | TGTGCCAGCAGGAAGGGGGGGATAGTGAATCAGCCCCAGCATTTT | CASRKGGIVNQPQHF
TRBJ1-2 | many | TRBV12-3/TRBV12-4 | NA | TGTGCCAGCAGCGGACTCCTTAGGGGCTACACCTTC | CASSGLLRGYTF
TRBJ1-5 | many | TRBV7-2 | NA | TGTGCCAGCAGCGTACGGGGTAGCAATCAGCCCCAGCATTTT | CASSVRGSNQPQHF
TRBJ1-1 | medium-sized | TRBV7-9 | TRBD1 | TGTGCCAGCAGCACCCGGACAGGGGGCACTGAAGCTTTCTTT | CASSTRTGGTEAFF
TRBJ1-1 | many | TRBV5-4 | NA | TGTGCCAGCAGCTTGGTAGGGGTCAGGGAGACTGAAGCTTTCTTT | CASSLVGVRETEAFF
TRBJ1-2 | many | TRBV19 | NA | TGTGCCAGTAGTATAGGGGGCAGGGTTTATGGCTACACCTTC | CASSIGGRVYGYTF
TRBJ1-5 | few | TRBV7-8 | NA | TGTGCCAGCAGCAATGTTAGAGGGAGCAATCAGCCCCAGCATTTT | CASSNVRGSNQPQHF
TRBJ2-6 | many | TRBV28 | NA | TGTGCCAGCAGTTTAGCGGGGTCCGGGGCCAACGTCCTGACTTTC | CASSLAGSGANVLTF
TRBJ2-6 | medium-sized | TRBV9 | NA | TGTGCCAGCAGCGTACTAACAGGATCTGGGGCCAACGTCCTGACTTTC | CASSVLTGSGANVLTF
TRBJ1-1 | many | TRBV6-5 | NA | TGTGCCAGCAGTTATAATACAGGGCCCACTGAAGCTTTCTTT | CASSYNTGPTEAFF
TRBJ1-2 | few | TRBV6-4 | TRBD1 | TGTGCCAGCAGTGACTCGACTTTTCAGGGGGCGGGGGGCTACACCTTC | CASSDSTFQGAGGYTF
TRBJ1-1 | many | TRBV6-6 | NA | TGTGCCAGCAGTTACGGCTACACTGAAGCTTTCTTT | CASSYGYTEAFF
TRBJ2-3 | many | TRBV18 | NA | TGTGCCAGCTCACCTGCGTCCATCGCAGATACGCAGTATTTT | CASSPASIADTQYF
TRBJ2-5 | many | TRBV27 | NA | TGTGCCAGCAGTTTAGTGGTAGGGGAGACCCAGTACTTC | CASSLVVGETQYF
TRBJ1-5 | medium-sized | TRBV4-3 | TRBD1 | TGCGCCAGCAGCCAAGACTTATGGACCGGGACAGGGGGCCAGCCCCAGCATTTT | CASSQDLWTGTGGQPQHF
TRBJ1-4 | many | TRBV25-1 | NA | TGTGCCAGCAGTTTAAACACCCCACCTAATGAAAAACTGTTTTTT | CASSLNTPPNEKLFF
TRBJ2-5 | large | TRBV12-5 | NA | TGTGCTAGTGGTTTAATAGGGGGAGAGACCCAGTACTTC | CASGLIGGETQYF
TRBJ1-2 | many | TRBV5-1 | TRBD1 | TGCGCCAGCAGCCGGGACAGGGGGGATGGCTACACCTTC | CASSRDRGDGYTF
TRBJ2-7 | many | TRBV7-2 | TRBD2 | TGTGCCAGCAGCTTAGACGTGGGAGCCGGGACTACGTTCTACGAGCAGTACTTC | CASSLDVGAGTTFYEQYF
TRBJ1-6 | many | TRBV7-9 | TRBD1 | TGTGCCAGCAGTCAAGGGACAGGGGGGAATTCACCCCTCCACTTT | CASSQGTGGNSPLHF
TRBJ2-3 | many | TRBV6-1 | NA | TGTGCCAGCAGTGTAGGGCAGGCCACAGATACGCAGTATTTT | CASSVGQATDTQYF
TRBJ1-5 | NA | TRBV12-3/TRBV12-4 | NA | TGTGCCAGCAGTTTCTCCTCTAGCAATCAGCCCCAGCATTTT | CASSFSSSNQPQHF
TRBJ2-1 | many | TRBV4-3 | TRBD1 | TGCGCCAGCAGCCAAGTTGGGCCGGGACAGGGCTACAATGAGCAGTTCTTC | CASSQVGPGQGYNEQFF
TRBJ1-2 | many | TRBV7-6 | NA | TGTGCCAGCAGCTTAGCCCAGGGATATGGCTACACCTTC | CASSLAQGYGYTF
TRBJ1-2 | many | TRBV28 | NA | TGTGCCAGCAGTTTTCCAGGAATCGACTATGGCTACACCTTC | CASSFPGIDYGYTF
TRBJ1-1 | many | TRBV30 | NA | TGTGCCTGGAGTGTATACGGGGGGTGGACTGAAGCTTTCTTT | CAWSVYGGWTEAFF
TRBJ1-2 | many | TRBV5-5 | TRBD1 | TGTGCCAGCAGCTTGGCCGGGAGACAGGGCCATGGCTACACCTTC | CASSLAGRQGHGYTF
TRBJ2-2 | few | TRBV12-3/TRBV12-4 | NA | TGTGCCAGCAACCTCGCGGTAAACACCGGGGAGCTGTTTTTT | CASNLAVNTGELFF
TRBJ2-3 | NA | TRBV25-1 | NA | TGTGCCAGCAGTGAATTCGGGGTAGATACGCAGTATTTT | CASSEFGVDTQYF
TRBJ2-7 | many | TRBV23-1 | NA | TGCGCCAGCACTCCGGTGGGACAAGGGTCCTACGAGCAGTACTTC | CASTPVGQGSYEQYF
TRBJ2-5 | NA | TRBV12-3/TRBV12-4 | NA | TGTGCCAGCAGTCTCCCGGGGGAGACCCAGTACTTC | CASSLPGETQYF
TRBJ1-1 | many | TRBV7-6 | NA | TGTGCCAGCAGCTTAGTCCCCTCCGGGACACCGAACACTGAAGCTTTCTTT | CASSLVPSGTPNTEAFF
TRBJ2-7 | many | TRBV7-3 | NA | TGTGCCAGCAGTCACCCGGGGAACGAGCAGTACTTC | CASSHPGNEQYF
TRBJ2-3 | medium-sized | TRBV11-2 | NA | TGTGCCAGCAGCGGGGCTAGCACAGATACGCAGTATTTT | CASSGASTDTQYF
TRBJ1-1 | many | TRBV5-5 | NA | TGTGCCAGCAGCTATACAGGGCTGAACACTGAAGCTTTCTTT | CASSYTGLNTEAFF
TRBJ2-3 | many | TRBV6-1 | NA | TGTGCTAGCAGTGGGGCTTCTGTGGTAGATACGCAGTATTTT | CASSGASVVDTQYF
TRBJ2-3 | many | TRBV19 | TRBD2 | TGTGCCAGTAATTTCTATGCGGGAGTCACCCCGGATACGCAGTATTTT | CASNFYAGVTPDTQYF
TRBJ1-2 | many | TRBV27 | TRBD1 | TGTGCCAGCAGTTCAGGGGGGTACTATGGCTACACCTTC | CASSSGGYYGYTF
TRBJ2-1 | many | TRBV5-1 | NA | TGCGCCAGCAGCTCTGAACCGGTAGGGTATTACAATGAGCAGTTCTTC | CASSSEPVGYYNEQFF
TRBJ1-5 | many | TRBV5-4 | NA | TGTGCCAGCAGCCGGGGGGGACCTAGCAATCAGCCCCAGCATTTT | CASSRGGPSNQPQHF
TRBJ2-7 | many | TRBV10-2 | NA | TGCGCCAGCGGTCTTGGGGGGTACGAGCAGTACTTC | CASGLGGYEQYF
TRBJ1-3 | medium-sized | TRBV10-3 | NA | TGTGCTATGGGTAGGGGCGGAAACACCATATATTTT | CAMGRGGNTIYF
TRBJ1-1 | many | TRBV19 | NA | TGTGCCAGTTCGACCGGGGAGAACACTGAAGCTTTCTTT | CASSTGENTEAFF
TRBJ2-1 | many | TRBV11-1 | TRBD1 | TGTGCCAGCAGCTTAAGGGGACAGGGCGCCTACAATGAGCAGTTCTTC | CASSLRGQGAYNEQFF
TRBJ2-7 | many | TRBV6-2/TRBV6-3 | NA | TGTGCCAGCAGCCCATTCGGTGCTACCTACGAGCAGTACTTC | CASSPFGATYEQYF
TRBJ2-3 | many | TRBV10-3 | TRBD2 | TGTGCCACCACGGGCGGTTCGGGACTAGCGGCCAGAGATACGCAGTATTTT | CATTGGSGLAARDTQYF
TRBJ1-5 | many | TRBV11-2 | NA | TGTGCCAGCAGCCCAGAGGCAGGGGCAAGCCAGCCCCAGCATTTT | CASSPEAGASQPQHF
TRBJ2-7 | medium-sized | TRBV7-6 | NA | TGTGCCAGCAGCTTAAGGGCTTCCGAGCAGTACTTC | CASSLRASEQYF
TRBJ1-1 | many | TRBV30 | NA | TGTGCCTGGAGTCCAGGCGCGGGGAACACTGAAGCTTTCTTT | CAWSPGAGNTEAFF
TRBJ2-1 | many | TRBV4-2 | TRBD2 | TGTGCCAGCAGCCAAGAGGCAGCGGGGGATGAGCAGTTCTTC | CASSQEAAGDEQFF
TRBJ2-7 | many | TRBV11-2 | TRBD1 | TGTGCCAGCAGCTTAGATCCGACAGGGACCGGCGAGCAGTACTTC | CASSLDPTGTGEQYF
TRBJ1-1 | few | TRBV7-6 | NA | TGTGCCAGCAGCTTAGTGCCTAGTGGAGTGAACACTCAAGCTTTCTTT | CASSLVPSGVNTQAFF
TRBJ1-2 | many | TRBV4-2 | NA | TGTGCCAGCAGCCAAGATGACAGAAACTATGGCTACACCTTC | CASSQDDRNYGYTF
TRBJ2-7 | many | TRBV11-3 | TRBD2 | TGTGCCAGCAGCTCGGGACTAGCGGGAGCCTACGAGCAGTACTTC | CASSSGLAGAYEQYF
TRBJ1-2 | many | TRBV5-1 | NA | TGCGCCAGCAGCTTGGACGTGAGAATGAAAGGCTATGGCTACACCTTC | CASSLDVRMKGYGYTF
TRBJ2-7 | many | TRBV27 | TRBD2 | TGTGCCAGCAGTTTTGCGGGAGGTCTCTACGAGCAGTACTTC | CASSFAGGLYEQYF